Below are 28 T cell receptor beta chains sequenced from a single sample in a study of T cells in Graves' hyperthyroidism and ophthalmopathy. What was amplified from RNA transcripts were TCR beta CDR3 regions. The study used the HTBI primer set for a first-round RT-PCR of the TCR CDR3. TCRdb reprocessed the multiplex PCR reads with MiXCR, giving one entry per CDR3 protein. The repertoire includes around 420,000 distinct CDR3 sequences, 15% to 18% of them detected once, and approximately 8% sits in the top ten. Sequenced: blood. Receptors originate from a woman aged 18 to 35 with Graves' hyperthyroidism.

This clonotype has at least ten counts. The V and J genes are TRBV12-3 or TRBV12-4 and TRBJ2-4; D unresolved. V lost 1 base to trimming and J lost 0 bases, with 4 bases between them. CDR3 length: 14 amino acids. Here the CDR3 reads CASSLGIAKNIQYF. The CDR3, as DNA: TGTGCCAGCAGTTTAGGGATAGCCAAAAACATTCAGTACTTC.

The chain recombines TRBV11-2 with TRBJ2-3; possible D gene TRBD1, 6 bases. The CDR3 consists of 14 residues. The ends were cut back, 5 bases at V and 5 bases at J, with 14 bases in the middle. The germline CDR1 and CDR2 sequences are SGHAT and FQNNGV. CDR3 in amino acids: CASSPSLGGDTQYF. In nucleotides, the CDR3 is TGTGCCAGCAGCCCCTCCCTAGGGGGAGATACGCAGTATTTT.

This clonotype has ten or more counts. The V and J genes are TRBV5-1 and TRBJ1-1; D gene unclear. Germline CDR1 SGHRS, CDR2 YFSETQ. Trimming cost V 2 bases and J 4 bases, with 21 bases left between them. This CDR3 has 17 amino acids. This CDR3 reads CASSFLPVREGRTEAFF. Here the CDR3 DNA reads TGCGCCAGCAGCTTCTTACCGGTACGAGAGGGCCGCACTGAAGCTTTCTTT.

This clonotype was counted ten times or more. V usage is TRBV28 and J usage is TRBJ2-3; D possibly corresponds to TRBD1 (6 bases). CDR3 length equals 12 residues. Germline V gene data show CDR1 as MDHEN and CDR2 as SYDVKM. V was shortened by 5 bases and J by 4 bases, with 7 bases between the two germline ends. This chain's CDR3 is CASSGQSDTQYF. CDR3 DNA: TGTGCCAGCAGTGGACAGTCAGATACGCAGTATTTT.

This clonotype was seen ten or more times. The rearrangement uses TRBV28 and TRBJ1-4; 8 bases map to TRBD1. In germline, CDR1 is MDHEN, CDR2 SYDVKM. The CDR3 length is 14 residues. The V gene end was trimmed by 7 bases and the J gene end by 8 bases; junction bases not matched to a gene: 9. This CDR3 is CASTLDRDSEKLFF. CDR3 DNA sequence: TGTGCCAGCACCCTGGACAGGGATTCCGAAAAACTGTTTTTT. The variable domain in full, completed from reference TRBV28 and TRBJ1-4, reads DVKVTQSSRYLVKRTGEKVFLECVQDMDHENMFWYRQDPGLGLRLIYFSYDVKMKEKGDIPEGYSVSREKKERFSLILESASTNQTSMYLCASTLDRDSEKLFFGSGTQLSVL.

This clonotype was observed many times. V usage is TRBV5-1 and J usage is TRBJ2-3; D is undetermined. V dropped 6 bases and J dropped 5 bases, with 13 bases sitting between them. There are 13 residues in the CDR3. Germline-derived CDR1 and CDR2 are SGHRS and YFSETQ. The CDR3 bases are TGCGCCAGCAAAGAAGGGATGAGAGATACGCAGTATTTT. Its protein product is CASKEGMRDTQYF. Full variable domain (outside the CDR3, taken from reference TRBV5-1 and TRBJ2-3): KAGVTQTPRYLIKTRGQQVTLSCSPISGHRSVSWYQQTPGQGLQFLFEYFSETQRNKGNFPGRFSGRQFSNSRSEMNVSTLELGDSALYLCASKEGMRDTQYFGPGTRLTVL.

A few counts support this clonotype. The rearrangement uses TRBV7-2 and TRBJ1-5, with a possible D match to TRBD1 (5 bases). Germline V lookup: CDR1 SGHTA, CDR2 FQGNSA. The CDR3 totals 14 residues. Deletions cut 8 bases from V and 4 bases from J, with 15 bases between. The CDR3 region is CASGKRGGNQPQHF. The CDR3 nucleotides read TGTGCCAGCGGCAAGCGGGGGGGTAATCAGCCCCAGCATTTT.

In this sample, this clonotype turned up many times. The chain is built from TRBV7-3 and TRBJ2-1; 8 bases line up with TRBD2. The germline gives CDR1 SGHTA, CDR2 FQGTGA. The CDR3 runs to 14 residues. After removal of 5 bases from V and 8 bases from J, the junction contained 8 bases not matched to a gene. CDR3 region: CASSLREGSHEQFF. The CDR3, as DNA: TGTGCCAGCAGCCTCCGGGAGGGCTCCCATGAGCAGTTCTTC.

V usage is TRBV20-1 and J usage is TRBJ1-3; unclear D gene. Germline-derived CDR1 and CDR2 are DFQATT and SNEGSKA (reference sequence). V lost 1 base and J lost 1, with 11 bases in between. CDR3 length: 15 amino acids. The CDR3 coding sequence is TGCAGTGCTAGAGTAAGGTTCCAGTCTGGAAACACCATATATTTT. It specifies CSARVRFQSGNTIYF.

This clonotype was counted many times. This chain links TRBV30 with TRBJ1-2, with D unresolved. This CDR3 is built from 13 residues. Germline CDR1 reads GTSNPN; CDR2 reads SVGIG (reference sequence). Trimming took off 3 bases at V and 8 bases at J, with 16 bases between the two ends. CDR3 nucleotide sequence: TGTGCCTGGAGAAATAACATTCCCGAGGGCTACACCTTC. Residues: CAWRNNIPEGYTF.

This clonotype was seen more than once but under ten times. This chain joins TRBV24-1 and TRBJ2-7; D is unclear. This CDR3 comprises 11 residues. Trimming took off 3 bases at V and 6 bases at J, with 5 bases between the two ends. CDR1 and CDR2 (germline): KGHDR, SFDVKD. CDR3 region: CATSDGLEQYF. The DNA for the CDR3 is TGTGCCACCAGTGATGGGCTCGAGCAGTACTTC.

Ten or more counts support this clonotype. The chain is built from TRBV28 and TRBJ2-7, with 7 bases fitting TRBD1. CDR1 and CDR2 from the germline V gene are MDHEN and SYDVKM. CDR3 length equals 14 residues. V was clipped by 2 bases and J by 3 bases; unmatched bases: 4. The CDR3 DNA follows: TGTGCCAGCAGTTTACGGGACAGCCTCTACGAGCAGTACTTC. Translated: CASSLRDSLYEQYF.

Worth noting for this clonotype: A much larger clone lies a single base off, so this may be a read error. The chain couples TRBV7-3 to TRBJ2-3; no clear D gene. V was cut by 4 bases and J by 4 bases, with 15 bases left in between. Per germline, CDR1 SGHTA and CDR2 FQGTGA. The CDR3 is 15 residues long. The DNA of the CDR3 is TGTGCCAGCAGCTCCTGTGGTAGCTCGGCAGATACGCAGTATTTT. Translated, it gives CASSSCGSSADTQYF.

CDR3 coding DNA: TGTGCCAGCAGCCAAGGTGACAGAAGTTATGATACGCAGTATTTT. Protein sequence: CASSQGDRSYDTQYF. This chain links TRBV3-1 with TRBJ2-3, with D maybe TRBD1 (5 bases). Per germline, CDR1 LGHDT and CDR2 YNNKEL (reference sequence). The germline V and J ends were trimmed by 1 base and 6 bases, with 14 bases remaining between them. CDR3 length equals 15 residues.

Ten or more counts support this clonotype. This rearrangement joins TRBV20-1 to TRBJ2-5, with D maybe TRBD2 (5 bases). Trimming took 6 bases from V and 5 from J, leaving 16 bases between them. The CDR3 is made up of 13 amino acids. Germline lookup yields CDR1 DFQATT and CDR2 SNEGSKA (reference sequence). This CDR3 reads CSARGLPPETQYF. The CDR3 region has the DNA TGCAGTGCGCGAGGGCTCCCCCCGGAGACCCAGTACTTC.

V gene TRBV14 combines with J gene TRBJ2-1, with TRBD2 identical over 10 bases. The CDR3 is 17 amino acids. Germline CDR1 and CDR2: SGHDN and FVKESK. V trimming: 3 bases; J trimming: 5 bases; junction bases outside the gene matches: 10. CDR3 protein: CASSHYLAGVRHNEQFF. The DNA for the CDR3 is TGTGCCAGCAGCCACTACCTAGCGGGAGTTAGGCACAATGAGCAGTTCTTC.

The table lists this clonotype with many counts. This chain joins TRBV11-2 and TRBJ2-3; 16 bases align to TRBD2. V shed 7 bases and J 4 bases; nucleotides not matched to a gene: 14. Germline V gene lookup returns CDR1 SGHAT and CDR2 FQNNGV. This CDR3 is built from 19 residues. The CDR3 reads CASTHGGTSGRASSDTQYF. In DNA form, the CDR3 reads TGTGCCAGCACCCACGGGGGGACTAGCGGGAGGGCCTCTTCAGATACGCAGTATTTT. The full variable domain, its missing parts supplied by reference TRBV11-2 and TRBJ2-3, is EAGVAQSPRYKIIEKRQSVAFWCNPISGHATLYWYQQILGQGPKLLIQFQNNGVVDDSQLPKDRFSAERLKGVDSTLKIQPAKLEDSAVYLCASTHGGTSGRASSDTQYFGPGTRLTVL.

For the CDR3, the DNA is TGTGCCAGCAGCGGGGGGCCCTCTGGGGGCTACACCTTC. Its protein product is CASSGGPSGGYTF. The chain links TRBV9 to TRBJ1-2, with a weak D call TRBD1 (6 bases). Germline CDR1 SGDLS, CDR2 YYNGEE. V was cut by 3 bases and J by 8 bases, with 14 bases left in between. This CDR3 spans 13 amino acids.

The gene calls are TRBV20-1 and TRBJ2-7; D is perhaps TRBD1 (6 bases). The V end was cut by 6 bases, the J end by 0 bases, with 15 bases between. Germline V gene data show CDR1 as DFQATT and CDR2 as SNEGSKA (reference sequence). This CDR3 has 14 residues. Here the CDR3 reads CSAPLNRVSYEQYF. The DNA for the CDR3 is TGCAGTGCCCCATTAAACAGGGTCTCCTACGAGCAGTACTTC.

This clonotype was counted at least ten times. The V call is TRBV6-1, the J call TRBJ2-7; TRBD2 matches 10 bases. The V gene end was trimmed by 5 bases and the J gene end by 5 bases; junction bases not matched to a gene: 6. CDR1 is MNHNS and CDR2 is SASEGT in the germline V gene. The CDR3 runs to 14 residues. In DNA form, the CDR3 reads TGTGCCAGCAGTTCTAGCGGGAGCTTCAACGAGCAGTACTTC. Translation: CASSSSGSFNEQYF.

This clonotype was observed many times. V and J are TRBV11-3 and TRBJ2-5; D possibly matches TRBD1 or TRBD2 (5 bases each). From germline, CDR1 is SGHNT and CDR2 YENEEA. The CDR3 runs 15 residues. Trimming took 0 bases from V and 5 from J, leaving 13 bases between them. The CDR3 coding sequence is TGTGCCAGCAGCTTAGATGGAGGACACAGCGAGACCCAGTACTTC. Translation: CASSLDGGHSETQYF.

This chain uses TRBV5-8 with TRBJ1-4, with D possibly matching TRBD1 (5 bases). Trimming stripped 1 base from V and 7 bases from J, with 26 bases between. CDR3 length: 19 residues. The germline gives CDR1 SGHTS, CDR2 YDEGEE. As DNA, the CDR3 is TGTGCCAGCAGCTTGAGGGTGGGCCTAGTGGAGGACAACAGTGAAAAACTGTTTTTT. Translated, it gives CASSLRVGLVEDNSEKLFF.

In this sample, this clonotype turned up a few times. This rearrangement joins TRBV5-1 to TRBJ1-2; the D gene is possibly TRBD1 (6 bases). Trimming removed 4 bases at V and 1 base at J, with 26 bases between. The V gene's germline CDR1 is SGHRS and CDR2 YFSETQ. This CDR3 has 19 residues. The CDR3 coding sequence is TGCGCCAGCAGCCCGACGATAATACTACAGGGACTGATTAACTATGGCTACACCTTC. Protein product: CASSPTIILQGLINYGYTF.

This clonotype was seen ten or more times. The chain couples TRBV7-3 to TRBJ2-3; D is perhaps TRBD1 or TRBD2 (6 bases each). Trimming cost V 6 bases and J 7 bases, with 14 bases left between them. This CDR3 has 13 residues. Germline CDR1 and CDR2: SGHTA and FQGTGA. The chain's CDR3 is CASSPEGGNTQYF. The CDR3 coding sequence is TGTGCCAGCAGTCCGGAGGGGGGAAATACGCAGTATTTT.

This clonotype was picked up many times. The gene calls are TRBV7-9 and TRBJ2-3; D not resolved. CDR3 length: 12 amino acids. Germline values: CDR1 SEHNR, CDR2 FQNEAQ (reference sequence). Trimming shortened V by 8 bases and J by 3 bases, and 9 bases separated the two germline ends. The DNA for the CDR3 is TGTGCCAGCGCCTCGACGACAGATACGCAGTATTTT. Translated, it gives CASASTTDTQYF.

This clonotype was observed many times. This chain connects TRBV18 to TRBJ2-1; 7 bases map to TRBD2. V lost 2 bases, J lost 0 bases, and 4 bases stayed unmatched. Germline CDR1 and CDR2: KGHSH and LQKENI. The CDR3 spans 16 residues. CDR3 amino acids: CASSPSWGGSYNEQFF. CDR3 DNA sequence: TGTGCCAGCTCACCATCTTGGGGGGGCTCCTACAATGAGCAGTTCTTC.

There are a few counts of this clonotype. This sequence joins TRBV5-1 and TRBJ2-3; 8 bases are shared with TRBD2. CDR1 and CDR2 (germline): SGHRS, YFSETQ. The CDR3 sequence is 15 residues long. J was trimmed by 7 bases and V by 1 base; bases with no gene match: 8. CDR3 loop: CASSLPGGPSNTQYF. Written as DNA, the CDR3 is TGCGCCAGCAGCTTGCCGGGAGGGCCGTCAAATACGCAGTATTTT.

The chain joins TRBV7-2 to TRBJ2-5, with 9 positions matching TRBD2. This CDR3 comprises 15 residues. The ends lost 1 base at V and 5 bases at J; junction bases unmatched: 5. The V gene's germline CDR1 is SGHTA and CDR2 FQGNSA. The CDR3 region is CASSLDASGAETQYF. In nucleotides, the CDR3 is TGTGCCAGCAGCTTAGATGCTAGCGGGGCCGAGACCCAGTACTTC.